Described below is a single T cell receptor (beta chain) sequence and its context. Methods used by the authors: It was from reference gene primer amplification that nucleated cell counts were estimated. Profiling relied on immunoSEQ multiplex PCR, and the TCRdb table lists in-frame clones only, not all of them. V and J calls and clone size are as listed in that table; D and trimming were resolved from the DNA. The sample yields some 220,000 clones, roughly 80% seen once. This entry belongs to a study of blood T cell repertoires in COVID-19. Study information: COVID-19 samples collected from the United States, Italy and Spain covered acute and convalescent phases. T cells, B-cell-depleted T cells, or PBMCs provided the cDNA or gDNA that served as material.

The CDR3 runs to 14 residues. The sequence derives from an older woman with acute or convalescent COVID-19. Specimen: peripheral blood. The chain employs TRBV21-1 and TRBJ1-2; no DNA check was done on the table's D call, TRBD1. TRBV21-1 is a pseudogene. The CDR3 reads CASSSKGRGYGYTF. The CDR3 DNA reads TGTGCCAGCAGCTCAAAGGGCAGGGGATATGGCTACACCTTC.